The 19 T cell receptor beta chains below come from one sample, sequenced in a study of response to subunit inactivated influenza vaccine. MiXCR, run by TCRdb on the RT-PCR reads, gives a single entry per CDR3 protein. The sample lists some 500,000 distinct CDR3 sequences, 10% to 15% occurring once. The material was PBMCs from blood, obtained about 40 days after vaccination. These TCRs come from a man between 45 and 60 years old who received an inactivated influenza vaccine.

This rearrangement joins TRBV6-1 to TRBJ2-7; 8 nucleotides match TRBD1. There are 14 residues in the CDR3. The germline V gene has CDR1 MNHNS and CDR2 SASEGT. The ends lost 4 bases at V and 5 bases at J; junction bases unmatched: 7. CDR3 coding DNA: TGTGCCAGCAGTGTCCGGACAGGGCCCCACGAGCAGTACTTC. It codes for CASSVRTGPHEQYF.

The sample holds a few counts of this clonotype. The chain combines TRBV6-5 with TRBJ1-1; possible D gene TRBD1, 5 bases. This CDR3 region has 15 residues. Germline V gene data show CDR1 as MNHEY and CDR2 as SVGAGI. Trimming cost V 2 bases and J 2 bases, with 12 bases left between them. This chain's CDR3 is CASSYGGQINTEAFF. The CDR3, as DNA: TGTGCCAGCAGTTACGGTGGACAAATTAACACTGAAGCTTTCTTT.

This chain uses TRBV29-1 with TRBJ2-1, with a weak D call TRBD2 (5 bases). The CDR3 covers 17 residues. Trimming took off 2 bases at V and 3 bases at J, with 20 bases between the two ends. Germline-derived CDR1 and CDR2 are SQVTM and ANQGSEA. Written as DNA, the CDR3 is TGCAGCGTTGAAACCTGGCGGGCTTCACCTCACTACAATGAGCAGTTCTTC. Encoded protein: CSVETWRASPHYNEQFF.

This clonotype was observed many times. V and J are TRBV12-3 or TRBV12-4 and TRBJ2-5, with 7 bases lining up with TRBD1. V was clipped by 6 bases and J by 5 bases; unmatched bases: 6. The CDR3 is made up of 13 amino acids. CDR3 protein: CASSLTGLETQYF. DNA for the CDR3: TGTGCCAGCAGCTTGACAGGGCTGGAGACCCAGTACTTC.

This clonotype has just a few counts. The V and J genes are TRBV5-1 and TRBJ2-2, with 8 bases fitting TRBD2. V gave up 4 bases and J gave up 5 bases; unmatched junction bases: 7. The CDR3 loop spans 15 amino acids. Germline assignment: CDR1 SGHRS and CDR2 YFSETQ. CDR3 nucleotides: TGCGCCAGCAGCACAGCGGGAGCCCGAACCGGGGAGCTGTTTTTT. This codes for CASSTAGARTGELFF.

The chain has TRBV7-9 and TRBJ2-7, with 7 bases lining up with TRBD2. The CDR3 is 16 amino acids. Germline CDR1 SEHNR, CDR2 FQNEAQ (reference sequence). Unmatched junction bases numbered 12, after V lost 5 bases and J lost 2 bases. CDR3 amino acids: CASSATSLALTYEQYF. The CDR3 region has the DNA TGTGCCAGCAGCGCGACTTCACTAGCGTTAACCTACGAGCAGTACTTC.

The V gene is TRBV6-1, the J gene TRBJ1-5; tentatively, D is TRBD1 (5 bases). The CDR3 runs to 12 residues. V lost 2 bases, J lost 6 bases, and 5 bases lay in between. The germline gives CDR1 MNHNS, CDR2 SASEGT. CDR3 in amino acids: CASSERGQPQHF. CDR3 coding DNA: TGTGCCAGCAGTGAAAGGGGTCAGCCCCAGCATTTT.

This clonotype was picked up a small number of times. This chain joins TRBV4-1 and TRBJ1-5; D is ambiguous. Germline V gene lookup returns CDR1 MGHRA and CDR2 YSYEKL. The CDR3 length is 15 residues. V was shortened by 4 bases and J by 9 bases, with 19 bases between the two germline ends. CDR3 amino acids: CASSLGGQVAGPQHF. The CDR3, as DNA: TGCGCCAGCAGCCTCGGAGGGCAGGTGGCCGGGCCCCAGCATTTT.

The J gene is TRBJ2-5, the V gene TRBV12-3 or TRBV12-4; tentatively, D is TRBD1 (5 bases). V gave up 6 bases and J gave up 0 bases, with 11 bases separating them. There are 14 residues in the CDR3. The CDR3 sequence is CASSPDRNQETQYF. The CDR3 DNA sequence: TGTGCCAGCAGCCCCGACAGAAACCAAGAGACCCAGTACTTC.

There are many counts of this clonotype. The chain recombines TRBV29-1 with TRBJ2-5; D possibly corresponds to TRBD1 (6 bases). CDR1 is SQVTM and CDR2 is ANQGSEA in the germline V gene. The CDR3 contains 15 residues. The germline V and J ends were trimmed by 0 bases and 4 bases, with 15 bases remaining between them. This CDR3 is CSVEDQAGVGETQYF. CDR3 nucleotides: TGCAGCGTTGAAGATCAGGCAGGGGTGGGAGAGACCCAGTACTTC.

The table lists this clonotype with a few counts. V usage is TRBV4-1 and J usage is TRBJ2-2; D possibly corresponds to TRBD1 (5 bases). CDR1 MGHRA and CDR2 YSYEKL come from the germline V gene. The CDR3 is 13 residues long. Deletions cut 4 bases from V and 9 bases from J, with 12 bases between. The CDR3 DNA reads TGCGCCAGCAGCCGTGTCCAGGGAAGGGAGCTGTTTTTT. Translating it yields CASSRVQGRELFF.

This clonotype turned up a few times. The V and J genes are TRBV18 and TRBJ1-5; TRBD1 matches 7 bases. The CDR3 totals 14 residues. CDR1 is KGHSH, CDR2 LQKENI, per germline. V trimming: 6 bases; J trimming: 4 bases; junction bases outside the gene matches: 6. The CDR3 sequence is CASSEGARNQPQHF. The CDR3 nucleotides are TGTGCCAGCTCGGAGGGGGCTCGGAATCAGCCCCAGCATTTT.

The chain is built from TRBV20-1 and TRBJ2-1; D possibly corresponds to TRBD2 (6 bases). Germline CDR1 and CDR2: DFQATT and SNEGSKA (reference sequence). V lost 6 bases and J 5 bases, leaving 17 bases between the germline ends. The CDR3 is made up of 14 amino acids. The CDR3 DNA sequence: TGCAGTGCGACAGCGACTAGTGGGAACAATGAGCAGTTCTTC. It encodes CSATATSGNNEQFF.

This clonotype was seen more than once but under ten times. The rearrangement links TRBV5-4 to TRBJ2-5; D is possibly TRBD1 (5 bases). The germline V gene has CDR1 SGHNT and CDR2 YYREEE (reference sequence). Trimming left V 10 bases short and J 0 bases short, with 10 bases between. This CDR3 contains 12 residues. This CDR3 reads CAARQNQETQYF. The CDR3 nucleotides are TGTGCCGCTCGACAGAACCAAGAGACCCAGTACTTC. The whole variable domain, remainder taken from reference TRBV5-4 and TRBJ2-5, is ETGVTQSPTHLIKTRGQQVTLRCSSQSGHNTVSWYQQALGQGPQFIFQYYREEENGRGNFPPRFSGLQFPNYSSELNVNALELDDSALYLCAARQNQETQYFGPGTRLLVL.

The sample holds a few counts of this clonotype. In DNA, the CDR3 is TGTGCCAGCAGGTACACGGGGGCACAAACTGAAGCTTTCTTT. Protein sequence: CASRYTGAQTEAFF. This sequence joins TRBV12-3 or TRBV12-4 and TRBJ1-1, with D maybe TRBD1 (6 bases). The V gene lost 6 bases and the J gene lost 5 bases, with 16 bases spanning the gap. The CDR3 spans 14 residues.

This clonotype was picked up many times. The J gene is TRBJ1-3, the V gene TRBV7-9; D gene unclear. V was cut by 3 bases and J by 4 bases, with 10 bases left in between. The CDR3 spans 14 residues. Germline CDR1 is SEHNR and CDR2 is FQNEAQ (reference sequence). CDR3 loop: CASSFSARGNTIYF. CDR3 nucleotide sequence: TGTGCCAGCAGCTTCTCCGCGAGAGGAAACACCATATATTTT.

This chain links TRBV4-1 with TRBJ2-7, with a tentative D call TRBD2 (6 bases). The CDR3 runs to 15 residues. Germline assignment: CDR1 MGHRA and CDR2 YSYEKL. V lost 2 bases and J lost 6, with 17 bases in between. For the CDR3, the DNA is TGCGCCAGCAGCCAAAGAGAAGGACTACTCGGCGAGCAGTACTTC. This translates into CASSQREGLLGEQYF.

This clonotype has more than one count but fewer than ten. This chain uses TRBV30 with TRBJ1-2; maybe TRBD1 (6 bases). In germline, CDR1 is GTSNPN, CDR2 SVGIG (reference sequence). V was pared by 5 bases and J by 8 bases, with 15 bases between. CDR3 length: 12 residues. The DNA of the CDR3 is TGTGCCTGGGCCCGACAGGCTGGGGGCTACACCTTC. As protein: CAWARQAGGYTF. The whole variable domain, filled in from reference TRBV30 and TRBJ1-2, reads SQTIHQWPATLVQPVGSPLSLECTVEGTSNPNLYWYRQAAGRGLQLLFYSVGIGQISSEVPQNLSASRPQDRQFILSSKKLLLSDSGFYLCAWARQAGGYTFGSGTRLTVV.

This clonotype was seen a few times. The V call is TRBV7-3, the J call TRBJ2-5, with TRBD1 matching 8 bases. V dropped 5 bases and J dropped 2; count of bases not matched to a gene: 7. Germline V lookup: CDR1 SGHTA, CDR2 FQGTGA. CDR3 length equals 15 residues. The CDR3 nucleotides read TGTGCCAGCAGCAGGACAGGGACAAAACAAGAGACCCAGTACTTC. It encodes CASSRTGTKQETQYF.